Below, 27 T cell receptor beta chains from the same sample are listed, as sequenced in a study of T cell responses to AZD1222 COVID-19 vaccine. Here immunoSEQ multiplex PCR was the method, and the copy in TCRdb shows in-frame clones only, minus some. The profile shows 90,000 to 120,000 clones, 91% of them singletons. Here the sequenced sample was peripheral blood, taken on day 0 of AZD1222 vaccination. These receptors came from an adult in good health.

The CDR3 sequence: CASSQVTGISYNEQFF. The CDR3 bases are TGCGCCAGCAGCCAAGTGACAGGGATCTCCTACAATGAGCAGTTCTTC. This chain uses TRBV4-3 with TRBJ2-1; 7 bases map to TRBD1. The CDR3 covers 16 residues. J lost 0 bases, V lost 1 base, and 3 bases had no gene match. Germline CDR1 LGHNA, CDR2 YSLEER.

This chain joins TRBV15 and TRBJ2-7; D may be TRBD2 (7 bases). Germline lookup yields CDR1 LNHNV and CDR2 YYDKDF (reference sequence). The ends were cut back, 3 bases at V and 5 bases at J, with 14 bases in the middle. The CDR3 is made up of 14 amino acids. For the CDR3, the DNA is TGTGCCACCAGCAGGGGGGCGGGAGAAAACGAGCAGTACTTC. Translation gives CATSRGAGENEQYF.

The chain carries TRBV9 and TRBJ2-5; the match to TRBD2 covers 9 bases. J lost 5 bases, V lost 4 bases, and 15 bases had no gene match. Germline CDR1 SGDLS, CDR2 YYNGEE. The CDR3 totals 17 residues. CDR3 in DNA: TGTGCCAGCAGCATCCGCCCAGGCGGGGGGGCCGAGGAGACCCAGTACTTC. Translating gives CASSIRPGGGAEETQYF.

This clone was recorded a few times. The chain combines TRBV7-3 with TRBJ1-1, with D possibly matching TRBD1 (5 bases). V was pared by 5 bases and J by 2 bases, with 9 bases between. From germline, CDR1 is SGHTA and CDR2 FQGTGA. This CDR3 has 13 residues. In DNA form, the CDR3 reads TGTGCCAGCAGCGACGGGGGAAACACTGAAGCTTTCTTT. This sequence encodes CASSDGGNTEAFF.

This chain connects TRBV6-2 or TRBV6-3 to TRBJ2-5, with TRBD2 as a possible D gene (5 bases). Trimming shortened V by 6 bases and J by 3 bases, and 11 bases separated the two germline ends. Germline CDR1 is MNHEY and CDR2 is SVGEGT. The CDR3 runs to 13 residues. This CDR3 is CASSEREEETQYF. The CDR3 DNA sequence: TGTGCCAGCAGCGAACGGGAAGAAGAGACCCAGTACTTC.

The J gene is TRBJ1-6, the V gene TRBV7-2; D is ambiguous. Deletions cut 2 bases from V and 8 bases from J, with 4 bases between. This CDR3 comprises 12 residues. Germline lookup yields CDR1 SGHTA and CDR2 FQGNSA. Here the CDR3 DNA reads TGTGCCAGCAGCTTACAGTATTCACCCCTCCACTTT. Amino acid sequence: CASSLQYSPLHF.

This chain uses TRBV7-6 with TRBJ1-5; D uncertain. Germline V gene sequence: CDR1 SGHVS, CDR2 FNYEAQ. The CDR3 spans 16 residues. Trimming removed 5 bases at V and 1 base at J, with 15 bases between. Written as DNA, the CDR3 is TGTGCCAGCAGCCCTTTTGATGGATTGAGCAATCAGCCCCAGCATTTT. This gives the protein CASSPFDGLSNQPQHF.

V usage is TRBV7-9 and J usage is TRBJ1-6; D is perhaps TRBD1 (5 bases). The germline V gene encodes CDR1 SEHNR and CDR2 FQNEAQ (reference sequence). The CDR3 covers 15 residues. The ends were cut back, 1 base at V and 8 bases at J, with 12 bases in the middle. The CDR3 DNA sequence: TGTGCCAGCAGCTTAGGCGGGGGGACGCATTCACCCCTCCACTTT. It is translated as CASSLGGGTHSPLHF. Together with reference TRBV7-9 and TRBJ1-6, the CDR3 gives the full variable domain: DTGVSQNPRHKITKRGQNVTFRCDPISEHNRLYWYRQTLGQGPEFLTYFQNEAQLEKSRLLSDRFSAERPKGSFSTLEIQRTEQGDSAMYLCASSLGGGTHSPLHFGNGTRLTVT.

The J gene is TRBJ2-1, the V gene TRBV7-2; tentatively, D is TRBD2 (5 bases). Between the trimmed V and J ends, which lost 5 bases and 7 bases, there was a span of 18 bases. Germline V gene lookup returns CDR1 SGHTA and CDR2 FQGNSA. The CDR3 extends over 15 amino acids. In nucleotides, the CDR3 is TGTGCCAGCAGCCTAAGACCGACCGGGGAAAATGAGCAGTTCTTC. Residues: CASSLRPTGENEQFF.

The genes are TRBV10-1 and TRBJ1-6; D is unclear. The V gene lost 4 bases and the J gene lost 6 bases, with 7 bases spanning the gap. Germline values: CDR1 WNHNN, CDR2 SYGVQD (reference sequence). CDR3 length: 13 residues. The CDR3 reads CASSVGVNSPLHF. The CDR3 nucleotides read TGCGCCAGCAGTGTTGGGGTTAATTCACCCCTCCACTTT.

The chain couples TRBV7-2 to TRBJ2-6, with D tentatively TRBD1 (6 bases). CDR1 and CDR2 (germline): SGHTA, FQGNSA. CDR3 length: 15 residues. V was shortened by 1 base and J by 6 bases, with 10 bases between the two germline ends. The CDR3 region is CASSLDRVMANVLTF. Written as DNA, the CDR3 is TGTGCCAGCAGCTTAGACAGGGTTATGGCCAACGTCCTGACTTTC.

This clone was seen ten or more times. The chain employs TRBV5-1 and TRBJ1-2; D not certain. V was cut by 2 bases and J by 3 bases, with 14 bases left in between. The germline gives CDR1 SGHRS, CDR2 YFSETQ. The CDR3 is made up of 15 amino acids. The CDR3 is CASSLGPDRDYGYTF. CDR3 bases: TGCGCCAGCAGCTTAGGGCCCGACCGGGACTATGGCTACACCTTC.

The chain carries TRBV5-8 and TRBJ2-5; D remains unclear. Between the trimmed V and J ends, which lost 2 bases and 1 base, there was a span of 9 bases. The CDR3 spans 14 residues. CDR1 is SGHTS and CDR2 is YDEGEE in the germline V gene. The CDR3 loop reads CASSFKGFQETQYF. The CDR3 DNA is TGTGCCAGCAGCTTTAAGGGATTCCAAGAGACCCAGTACTTC.

The J gene is TRBJ1-5, the V gene TRBV19; 7 nucleotides line up with TRBD1. Germline V lookup: CDR1 LNHDA, CDR2 SQIVND (reference sequence). V shed 3 bases and J 4 bases; nucleotides not matched to a gene: 6. The CDR3 spans 15 residues. The CDR3 DNA is TGTGCCAGTAGTATGGCACAGGGGCCGAATCAGCCCCAGCATTTT. This sequence encodes CASSMAQGPNQPQHF.

The gene calls are TRBV14 and TRBJ2-7; D not certain. The CDR3 spans 13 residues. The V gene's germline CDR1 is SGHDN and CDR2 FVKESK. V lost 1 base, J lost 10 bases, and 14 bases lay in between. CDR3 in DNA: TGTGCCAGCAGCCAAGTGGTCAAGGTCCCTCAGTACTTC. It translates to CASSQVVKVPQYF.

The chain recombines TRBV29-1 with TRBJ1-1, with a weak D call TRBD1 (5 bases). This CDR3 is 13 amino acids long. Germline lookup yields CDR1 SQVTM and CDR2 ANQGSEA. The V gene lost 7 bases and the J gene lost 0 bases, with 12 bases spanning the gap. In DNA form, the CDR3 reads TGCAGCGCCGCCGGGGGAATGAACACTGAAGCTTTCTTT. Translated, it gives CSAAGGMNTEAFF. Drawing the rest from reference TRBV29-1 and TRBJ1-1, the complete variable domain is SAVISQKPSRDICQRGTSLTIQCQVDSQVTMMFWYRQQPGQSLTLIATANQGSEATYESGFVIDKFPISRPNLTFSTLTVSNMSPEDSSIYLCSAAGGMNTEAFFGQGTRLTVV.

This chain links TRBV6-1 with TRBJ1-5, with unresolved D. The CDR3 runs 15 residues. V shed 3 bases and J shed 2 bases, with 11 bases lying between them. Germline V CDR1 and CDR2: MNHNS, SASEGT. CDR3 amino acids: CASSEGYGGNQPQHF. DNA for the CDR3: TGTGCCAGCAGTGAGGGTTACGGGGGCAATCAGCCCCAGCATTTT.

This chain uses TRBV30 with TRBJ1-2; tentatively, D is TRBD1 (5 bases). Germline CDR1 is GTSNPN and CDR2 is SVGIG (reference sequence). The germline V and J ends were trimmed by 4 bases and 4 bases, with 7 bases remaining between them. The CDR3 covers 11 residues. This CDR3 is CAWKGAYGYTF. The CDR3 DNA is TGTGCCTGGAAAGGGGCCTATGGCTACACCTTC.

Here the CDR3 reads CASSNTGTGVYEQYF. The CDR3, as DNA: TGTGCCAGTAGTAATACCGGGACTGGAGTTTACGAGCAGTACTTC. The rearrangement links TRBV19 to TRBJ2-7, with D tentatively TRBD2 (6 bases). CDR1 LNHDA and CDR2 SQIVND come from the germline V gene (reference sequence). V lost 4 bases to trimming and J lost 4 bases, with 17 bases between them. This CDR3 has 15 residues.

The chain uses TRBV6-5 and TRBJ2-1; TRBD2 matches at 9 bases. Germline CDR1 MNHEY, CDR2 SVGAGI. This CDR3 has 14 amino acids. J was trimmed by 4 bases and V by 7 bases; bases with no gene match: 5. The CDR3 DNA reads TGTGCCAGCACAACCAGCGGGGGGTACAATGAGCAGTTCTTC. Its protein product is CASTTSGGYNEQFF.

This chain joins TRBV2 and TRBJ2-2; TRBD1 matches 7 bases. Germline V CDR1 and CDR2: SNHLY, FYNNEI. With V trimmed by 6 bases and J by 2 bases, 3 bases remained unmatched. This CDR3 comprises 14 residues. The CDR3 DNA follows: TGTGCCAGCAGAGACAGGGTCAACACCGGGGAGCTGTTTTTT. Encoded protein: CASRDRVNTGELFF.

The V and J genes are TRBV3-1 (or the pseudogene TRBV3-2) and TRBJ2-3; D could derive from TRBD1 or TRBD2 (5 bases each). In germline, CDR1 is LGHDT, CDR2 YNNKEL (reference sequence). CDR3 size: 15 residues. Between the trimmed V and J ends, which lost 4 bases and 4 bases, there was a span of 15 bases. The DNA for the CDR3 is TGTGCCAGCAGCCCTCCGGGGACCAAGCCAGATACGCAGTATTTT. As protein: CASSPPGTKPDTQYF.

This chain links TRBV6-5 with TRBJ1-6; D might be TRBD1 (5 bases). V shed 6 bases and J shed 7 bases, with 13 bases lying between them. This CDR3 has 14 residues. From germline, CDR1 is MNHEY and CDR2 SVGAGI. The CDR3 loop is CASSLARQNSPLHF. CDR3 nucleotide sequence: TGTGCCAGCAGCCTCGCGAGACAGAATTCACCCCTCCACTTT.

The rearrangement joins TRBV6-5 to TRBJ1-5; D is ambiguous. The CDR3 has 12 residues. CDR1 MNHEY and CDR2 SVGAGI come from the germline V gene. CDR3 in DNA: TGTGCTTCAAAGACGGGGTCCCAGCCCCAGCATTTT. This gives the protein CASKTGSQPQHF.

This chain links TRBV19 with TRBJ1-5; D gene ambiguous. Trimming removed 1 base at V and 5 bases at J, with 6 bases between. The CDR3 totals 13 residues. The germline CDR1 and CDR2 sequences are LNHDA and SQIVND (reference sequence). CDR3 protein: CASSIGTYQPQHF. The CDR3 coding sequence is TGTGCCAGTAGTATAGGGACTTATCAGCCCCAGCATTTT.

This chain connects TRBV9 to TRBJ2-2; D is perhaps TRBD2 (6 bases). V was pared by 4 bases and J by 0 bases, with 13 bases between. This CDR3 has 16 residues. Germline CDR1 and CDR2: SGDLS and YYNGEE. CDR3 sequence: CASSPTVAANTGELFF. The CDR3 coding sequence is TGTGCCAGCAGCCCGACCGTAGCGGCGAACACCGGGGAGCTGTTTTTT.

The chain is built from TRBV10-3 and TRBJ1-1; 7 nucleotides align to TRBD1. Germline V gene lookup returns CDR1 ENHRY and CDR2 SYGVKD. V gave up 4 bases and J gave up 5 bases; unmatched junction bases: 10. The CDR3 consists of 15 residues. CDR3 in DNA: TGTGCCATCAGTGCCGGACAGGCGCAAACGACTGAAGCTTTCTTT. Translation: CAISAGQAQTTEAFF.